Below are 32 T cell receptor beta chains sequenced from a single sample in a study of T cell repertoires in cytomegalovirus infection (dated by TCRdb to between 2018 and 2021). This sample was sequenced with an Illumina HiSeq 1500. TCRdb's own reprocessing of the public reads used fastp at Q25 and MiXCR and kept productive beta chains. CDR3 protein duplicates are merged, each entry listing the most common genes and DNA. The sample records fewer than 550,000 distinct CDR3 sequences, under 40% of which are singletons. Roughly an eighth of the sample is held by the ten biggest clonotypes. Sequencing was done on a sample of PBMCs. Receptors were obtained from a human donor in good health (CMV status not recorded). Some clones in this sample may be carry-over from other donors' samples.

Concerning this clonotype itself: A much larger clone sits a single nucleotide away, making a read error possible. The CDR3 does not close with the conserved phenylalanine or tryptophan, likely indicating a read error. This chain joins TRBV7-6 and TRBJ1-1; D possibly corresponds to TRBD1 (6 bases). The germline V gene encodes CDR1 SGHVS and CDR2 FNYEAQ. Between the trimmed V and J ends, which lost 6 bases and 3 bases, there was a span of 17 bases. CDR3 length: 15 amino acids. The CDR3 sequence is CASRQTIQGDTEAFS. Here the CDR3 DNA reads TGTGCCAGCAGACAAACCATACAGGGAGACACTGAAGCTTTCTCT.

This clonotype showed up just a few times. The chain uses TRBV2 and TRBJ1-6; weak D call: TRBD1 (5 bases). CDR1 is SNHLY, CDR2 FYNNEI, per germline. V dropped 6 bases and J dropped 4 bases, with 16 bases sitting between them. This CDR3 has 16 residues. The CDR3 DNA reads TGTGCCAGCAGGGGAGGACGGCAGGGTTATAATTCACCCCTCCACTTT. Translating gives CASRGGRQGYNSPLHF. Variable domain in full (rest from reference TRBV2 and TRBJ1-6): EPEVTQTPSHQVTQMGQEVILRCVPISNHLYFYWYRQILGQKVEFLVSFYNNEISEKSEIFDDQFSVERPDGSNFTLKIRSTKLEDSAMYFCASRGGRQGYNSPLHFGNGTRLTVT.

The CDR3 DNA follows: TGTGCCAGCAGCTCCAGAGGTGCCCTGCCAGGCACAGATACGCAGTATTTT. Protein sequence: CASSSRGALPGTDTQYF. The chain uses TRBV7-2 and TRBJ2-3; D is unclear. The germline V gene encodes CDR1 SGHTA and CDR2 FQGNSA. The CDR3 consists of 17 residues. V lost 4 bases to trimming and J lost 1 base, with 18 bases between them. Together with reference TRBV7-2 and TRBJ2-3, the CDR3 gives the full variable domain: GAGVSQSPSNKVTEKGKDVELRCDPISGHTALYWYRQSLGQGLEFLIYFQGNSAPDKSGLPSDRFSAERTGGSVSTLTIQRTQQEDSAVYLCASSSRGALPGTDTQYFGPGTRLTVL.

The V and J genes are TRBV4-3 and TRBJ2-5; D may be TRBD2 (7 bases). CDR1 is LGHNA and CDR2 is YSLEER in the germline V gene. CDR3 length equals 15 residues. The V end lost 1 base, the J end lost 5 bases, and 14 bases lay between the germline ends. The CDR3 loop is CASSQGWGGRETQYF. DNA for the CDR3: TGCGCCAGCAGCCAAGGGTGGGGGGGCCGGGAGACCCAGTACTTC.

This clonotype appeared a few times. The CDR3 is CASSESTGGSTDTQYF. CDR3 nucleotides: TGCGCCAGCAGTGAGTCAACGGGGGGCAGCACAGATACGCAGTATTTT. This chain links TRBV10-2 with TRBJ2-3, with a tentative D call TRBD2 (7 bases). CDR3 size: 16 residues. CDR1 WSHSY and CDR2 SAAADI come from the germline V gene. V lost 0 bases to trimming and J lost 0 bases, with 10 bases between them.

The V call is TRBV6-6, the J call TRBJ2-3; D is unresolved. Germline values: CDR1 MNHNY, CDR2 SVGAGI (reference sequence). Trimming left V 5 bases short and J 4 bases short, with 13 bases between. The CDR3 length is 14 residues. Here the CDR3 DNA reads TGTGCCAGCAGTGACACGCTCTGGGCAGATACGCAGTATTTT. This encodes CASSDTLWADTQYF.

In its sample, this clonotype was seen a few times. The V call is TRBV4-3, the J call TRBJ1-5; D unresolved. Deletions cut 0 bases from V and 5 bases from J, with 11 bases between. CDR3 length equals 15 residues. Germline lookup yields CDR1 LGHNA and CDR2 YSLEER. The CDR3 reads CASSQDPGRDQPQHF. In nucleotides, the CDR3 is TGCGCCAGCAGCCAAGACCCGGGTAGAGATCAGCCCCAGCATTTT.

V gene TRBV19 combines with J gene TRBJ2-1; 9 bases line up with TRBD1. The J segment lost 8 bases and the V segment lost 10 bases, leaving 6 bases of the junction unmatched. Germline CDR1 is LNHDA and CDR2 is SQIVND (reference sequence). CDR3 size: 12 residues. The CDR3 bases are TGTGCCACCTCGGACAGGGGTGATGAGCAGTTCTTC. This gives the protein CATSDRGDEQFF.

About this clonotype: The conserved phenylalanine or tryptophan normally closing the CDR3 is absent here, so this likely arose from a read error. The chain links TRBV28 to TRBJ2-7; 8 bases agree with TRBD2. V gave up 6 bases and J gave up 2 bases; unmatched junction bases: 12. Germline CDR1 is MDHEN and CDR2 is SYDVKM. The CDR3 totals 16 residues. CDR3 loop: CASRPRGRAGAYEQYL. CDR3 coding DNA: TGTGCCAGCAGGCCGCGGGGGAGAGCGGGGGCCTACGAGCAGTACTTA.

This clonotype was detected only a few times. This rearrangement joins TRBV18 to TRBJ1-4; D uncertain. The CDR3 loop spans 15 amino acids. From germline, CDR1 is KGHSH and CDR2 LQKENI. With 2 bases removed from V and 0 bases from J, the gap between germline ends came to 7 bases. CDR3 coding DNA: TGTGCCAGCTCACCAAACCATGCAACTAATGAAAAACTGTTTTTT. Translation: CASSPNHATNEKLFF.

V gene TRBV4-2 combines with J gene TRBJ1-3, with TRBD1 as a possible D gene (6 bases). V was clipped by 3 bases and J by 4 bases, with 28 bases between them. Germline loops: CDR1 LGHNA, CDR2 YNFKEQ. This CDR3 spans 20 amino acids. The CDR3 sequence is CASSQAKWDNLMGVGNTIYF. Here the CDR3 DNA reads TGTGCCAGCAGCCAGGCGAAGTGGGACAATCTCATGGGAGTAGGAAACACCATATATTTT.

About this clonotype: A single base separates this from a much larger clone, so it may be a read error. This chain joins TRBV7-9 and TRBJ1-4; D remains ambiguous. CDR3 length equals 14 residues. The V and J ends lost 5 bases and 6 bases respectively, with 13 bases between them. CDR1 SEHNR and CDR2 FQNEAQ come from the germline V gene (reference sequence). CDR3: CASSQGTGYEKLFF. CDR3 in DNA: TGTGCCAGCAGCCAAGGCACCGGGTATGAAAAACTGTTTTTT.

The table lists this clonotype with a few counts. The chain employs TRBV7-9 and TRBJ1-4, with D tentatively TRBD1 (6 bases). The CDR3 has 16 amino acids. CDR1 is SEHNR, CDR2 FQNEAQ, per germline (reference sequence). V lost 7 bases and J 7 bases, leaving 22 bases between the germline ends. This CDR3 reads CASTMNGDIVGEKLFF. The CDR3 DNA follows: TGTGCCAGCACCATGAACGGGGACATAGTTGGTGAAAAACTGTTTTTT.

A remark on this clonotype: Just one base apart from a much larger clone, this may be a read error. This chain links TRBV7-2 with TRBJ1-5; no firm D call. V shed 1 base and J shed 7 bases, with 8 bases lying between them. This CDR3 spans 13 amino acids. Germline CDR1 is SGHTA and CDR2 is FQGNSA. The DNA of the CDR3 is TGTGCCAGCAGCTTAGAATGCAGGCAGCCCCAGCATTTT. Protein product: CASSLECRQPQHF.

The chain is built from TRBV18 and TRBJ2-6; weak D call: TRBD1 (6 bases). There are 17 residues in the CDR3. Per the germline V gene, CDR1 is KGHSH and CDR2 is LQKENI. The germline V and J ends were trimmed by 1 base and 0 bases, with 10 bases remaining between them. The CDR3 protein is CASSPQTGTSGANVLTF. For the CDR3, the DNA is TGTGCCAGCTCACCACAAACAGGGACCTCTGGGGCCAACGTCCTGACTTTC.

This clonotype was counted between two and nine times. The chain has TRBV6-2 or TRBV6-3 and TRBJ2-7; 8 bases map to TRBD2. V dropped 7 bases and J dropped 5; count of bases not matched to a gene: 7. CDR1 is MNHEY, CDR2 SVGEGT, per germline. The length of the CDR3 is 13 residues. The CDR3 loop reads CASNRGGVHEQYF. In DNA form, the CDR3 reads TGTGCCAGCAATCGGGGGGGCGTCCACGAGCAGTACTTC.

The table lists this clonotype with a count of one. The V and J genes are TRBV6-8 and TRBJ1-5, with D possibly matching TRBD1 (5 bases). The CDR3 totals 15 residues. Trimming shortened V by 6 bases and J by 6 bases, and 18 bases separated the two germline ends. Germline lookup yields CDR1 MNHGY and CDR2 SAAAGT. CDR3 loop: CASSPRGEVGQPQHF. For the CDR3, the DNA is TGTGCCAGCAGCCCACGAGGGGAGGTTGGTCAGCCCCAGCATTTT.

In its sample, this clonotype was seen a few times. V usage is TRBV5-4 and J usage is TRBJ2-7, with 8 bases that match TRBD1. The CDR3 loop spans 14 amino acids. Germline CDR1 SGHNT, CDR2 YYREEE (reference sequence). V shed 3 bases and J 8 bases; nucleotides not matched to a gene: 10. DNA for the CDR3: TGTGCCAGCAGCTCCGGGACAGGAATCCAACAGCAGTACTTC. Protein: CASSSGTGIQQQYF. The complete variable domain, with remaining parts taken from reference TRBV5-4 and TRBJ2-7, reads ETGVTQSPTHLIKTRGQQVTLRCSSQSGHNTVSWYQQALGQGPQFIFQYYREEENGRGNFPPRFSGLQFPNYSSELNVNALELDDSALYLCASSSGTGIQQQYFGPGTRLTVT.

Details on this clonotype: This may arise from a read error, as a much more abundant clone is one base away. The V gene is TRBV20-1, the J gene TRBJ2-6; the match to TRBD2 covers 12 bases. V was clipped by 6 bases and J by 3 bases; unmatched bases: 9. Looked up from germline, CDR1 is DFQATT and CDR2 is SNEGSKA (reference sequence). The CDR3 consists of 17 residues. The CDR3 DNA is TGCAGTGCCGCTCCCGGGACTAGCGGGTGTGGGGCCAACGTCCTGACTTTC. As protein: CSAAPGTSGCGANVLTF.

The chain's CDR3 is CASSWGQSDEQFF. CDR3 nucleotides: TGTGCCAGCAGCTGGGGACAGTCCGATGAGCAGTTCTTC. The chain recombines TRBV5-6 with TRBJ2-1, with 7 bases matching TRBD1. The CDR3 covers 13 residues. The ends lost 3 bases at V and 8 bases at J; junction bases unmatched: 5. The germline CDR1 and CDR2 sequences are SGHDT and YYEEEE.

This clonotype was seen repeatedly, ten times or more. CDR3 DNA: TGTGCCAGCAGCCAACTACCGGCGGCTGAAGCTTTCTTT. Translation: CASSQLPAAEAFF. The J gene is TRBJ1-1, the V gene TRBV7-2; D not certain. Germline V lookup: CDR1 SGHTA, CDR2 FQGNSA. Trimming removed 5 bases from V and 6 bases from J, with 13 bases in between. This CDR3 is 13 amino acids long.

There are many counts of this clonotype. The chain carries TRBV7-9 and TRBJ2-7; TRBD1 matches at 9 bases. Unmatched junction bases numbered 10, after V lost 5 bases and J lost 5 bases. The CDR3 length is 15 residues. Per germline, CDR1 SEHNR and CDR2 FQNEAQ (reference sequence). As DNA, the CDR3 is TGTGCCAGCAGCCCTCCGGGACAGGGTTCCCACGAGCAGTACTTC. Protein product: CASSPPGQGSHEQYF.

This clonotype was recorded a few times. The chain links TRBV27 to TRBJ1-6; possibly TRBD1 for D (6 bases). Trimming took 3 bases from V and 13 from J, leaving 10 bases between them. This CDR3 has 12 amino acids. Germline V lookup: CDR1 MNHEY, CDR2 SMNVEV (reference sequence). This CDR3 is CASSFRQGPLHF. The CDR3 nucleotides are TGTGCCAGCAGTTTCCGTCAGGGGCCCCTCCACTTT.

This clonotype was counted many times. The CDR3 nucleotides read TGTGCCAGCAGCTACACCGCGACAGGGATCGGAGGCTACACCTTC. Translation: CASSYTATGIGGYTF. This chain connects TRBV7-2 to TRBJ1-2, with 7 nucleotides matching TRBD1. The CDR3 is 15 amino acids. V lost 4 bases, J lost 8 bases, and 13 bases stayed unmatched. Germline CDR1 reads SGHTA; CDR2 reads FQGNSA.

This clonotype came up a few times. The V call is TRBV12-3 or TRBV12-4, the J call TRBJ2-1; TRBD1 aligns across 9 bases. The ends lost 6 bases at V and 6 bases at J; junction bases unmatched: 9. This CDR3 comprises 15 residues. As DNA, the CDR3 is TGTGCCAGCAGACCGGACAGGGGTTATTTCAATGAGCAGTTCTTC. Amino acid sequence: CASRPDRGYFNEQFF.

This clonotype turned up a few times. This chain joins TRBV7-8 and TRBJ2-5; D not resolved. Trimming removed 2 bases from V and 2 bases from J, with 24 bases in between. Germline V gene sequence: CDR1 SGHVS, CDR2 FQNEAQ. The CDR3 runs 19 residues. CDR3 in amino acids: CASSLLYPLDPSKQETQYF. The DNA for the CDR3 is TGTGCCAGCAGCTTACTATACCCCCTAGACCCCTCGAAACAAGAGACCCAGTACTTC.

Points on this clonotype: This likely comes from a read error, as the CDR3 has no conserved phenylalanine or tryptophan at its end. The chain uses TRBV6-5 and TRBJ1-5; D gene ambiguous. Germline V lookup: CDR1 MNHEY, CDR2 SVGAGI. The CDR3 is made up of 13 amino acids. The ends were cut back, 10 bases at V and 7 bases at J, with 17 bases in the middle. CDR3 residues: CATFAAEGQPQHL. DNA of the CDR3: TGTGCCACCTTCGCGGCAGAAGGCCAGCCCCAGCATTTG.

This clonotype has only a few counts. The V and J genes are TRBV4-1 and TRBJ1-1; a weak D match, TRBD1 (6 bases). V was clipped by 0 bases and J by 5 bases, with 16 bases between them. Looked up from germline, CDR1 is MGHRA and CDR2 is YSYEKL. CDR3 length equals 16 residues. CDR3 sequence reads: CASSQDPPGAVTEAFF. The CDR3 DNA reads as TGCGCCAGCAGCCAAGATCCCCCAGGGGCGGTTACTGAAGCTTTCTTT.

The chain uses TRBV28 and TRBJ2-1, with 7 positions matching TRBD2. The CDR3 runs 17 residues. The germline V gene has CDR1 MDHEN and CDR2 SYDVKM. V shed 5 bases and J 15 bases; nucleotides not matched to a gene: 25. DNA of the CDR3: TGTGCCAGCAGTGACCCTGGGGGGGGGAGCTCCTACAATGATCCGTTCTTC. This translates into CASSDPGGGSSYNDPFF.

V gene TRBV20-1 combines with J gene TRBJ2-5; 9 nucleotides match TRBD1. With V trimmed by 6 bases and J by 7 bases, 6 bases remained unmatched. This CDR3 has 12 residues. Germline CDR1 is DFQATT and CDR2 is SNEGSKA (reference sequence). In DNA form, the CDR3 reads TGCAGTGCCCAGGGACAGGGAGGGACCCAGTACTTC. Translation gives CSAQGQGGTQYF.

There are a few counts of this clonotype. The gene calls are TRBV6-6 and TRBJ1-4; TRBD1 agrees at 9 bases. From germline, CDR1 is MNHNY and CDR2 SVGAGI (reference sequence). The J segment lost 8 bases and the V segment lost 9 bases, leaving 13 bases of the junction unmatched. The CDR3 spans 15 residues. The DNA of the CDR3 is TGTGCCAGTAGGGTGGGGACAGGGAGGAACGAAAAACTGTTTTTT. This translates into CASRVGTGRNEKLFF.

This clonotype was found a few times. This chain connects TRBV5-6 to TRBJ1-6; D is undetermined. The germline gives CDR1 SGHDT, CDR2 YYEEEE. Trimming took 3 bases from V and 5 from J, leaving 18 bases between them. This CDR3 has 17 amino acids. In nucleotides, the CDR3 is TGTGCCAGCAGCTCCACCAAGACCGCAGGCCATAATTCACCCCTCCACTTT. Its protein is CASSSTKTAGHNSPLHF.